This T cell receptor beta chain was sequenced in a study of cytomegalovirus exposure and HLA in healthy donors. Broader study findings: It was reported that TCR beta sequences correctly inferred the HLA-A and HLA-B alleles for most subjects. According to a later analysis, most TCR beta chains associated with CMV appeared HLA-restricted. The majority of TCR sequences were rare, yet some public TCRs appeared in many donors.

Trimming at V came to 2 bases and at J to 5 bases, leaving 3 bases not matched to a gene. Germline lookup yields CDR1 MNHEY and CDR2 SMNVEV (reference sequence). The CDR3 runs to 14 residues. With respect to this clone: Its antigen remains unidentified.

The PCR made use of 60 Vbeta and 13 Jbeta primers. The assay was immunoSEQ multiplex PCR, and TCRdb's table has in-frame clones only and misses some. Counted here are roughly 80,000 clones, about 80% occurring once; the ten biggest clones make up more than 2.5%. What was sequenced was PBMCs. The V gene is TRBV27, the J gene TRBJ2-3, with 8 bases matching TRBD1. The TCR sequence derives from a man in his forties or fifties in good health and CMV-seropositive. DNA of the CDR3: TGTGCCAGCAGTTTAACGACAGGGGAAGATACGCAGTATTTT. Translation: CASSLTTGEDTQYF.